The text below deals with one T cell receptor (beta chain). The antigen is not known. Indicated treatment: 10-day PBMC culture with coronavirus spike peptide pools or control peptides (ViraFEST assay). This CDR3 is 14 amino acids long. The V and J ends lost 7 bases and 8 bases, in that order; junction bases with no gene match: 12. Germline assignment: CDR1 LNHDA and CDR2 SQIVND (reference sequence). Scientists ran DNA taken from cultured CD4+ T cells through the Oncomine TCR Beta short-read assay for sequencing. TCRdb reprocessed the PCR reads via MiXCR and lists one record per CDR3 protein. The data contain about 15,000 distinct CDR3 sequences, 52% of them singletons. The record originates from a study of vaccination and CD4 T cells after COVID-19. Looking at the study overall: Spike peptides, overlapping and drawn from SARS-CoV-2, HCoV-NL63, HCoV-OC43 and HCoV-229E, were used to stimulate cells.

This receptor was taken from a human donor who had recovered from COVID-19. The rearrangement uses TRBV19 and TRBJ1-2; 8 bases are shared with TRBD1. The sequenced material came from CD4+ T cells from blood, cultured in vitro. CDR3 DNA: TGTGCCAGTATGATGTGGGGACAGGAGAAAGGCTACACCTTC. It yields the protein CASMMWGQEKGYTF.